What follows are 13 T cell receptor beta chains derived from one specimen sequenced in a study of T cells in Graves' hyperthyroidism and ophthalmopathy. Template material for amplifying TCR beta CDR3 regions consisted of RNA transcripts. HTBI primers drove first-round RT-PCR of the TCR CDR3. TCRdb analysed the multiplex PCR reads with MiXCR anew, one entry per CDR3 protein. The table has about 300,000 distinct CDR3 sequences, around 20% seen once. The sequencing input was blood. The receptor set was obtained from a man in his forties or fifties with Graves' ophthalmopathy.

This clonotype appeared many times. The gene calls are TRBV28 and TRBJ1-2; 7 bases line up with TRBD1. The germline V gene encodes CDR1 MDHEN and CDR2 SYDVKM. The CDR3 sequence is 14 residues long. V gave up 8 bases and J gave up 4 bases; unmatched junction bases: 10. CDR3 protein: CASGRGQNSYGYTF. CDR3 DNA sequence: TGTGCCAGCGGGAGGGGGCAGAACTCCTATGGCTACACCTTC.

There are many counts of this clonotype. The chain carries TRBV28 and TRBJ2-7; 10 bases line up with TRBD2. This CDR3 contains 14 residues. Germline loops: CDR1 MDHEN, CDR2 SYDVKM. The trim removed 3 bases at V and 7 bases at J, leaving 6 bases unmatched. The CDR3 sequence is CASSLSGRAQEQYF. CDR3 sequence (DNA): TGTGCCAGCAGTTTGAGCGGGAGGGCCCAAGAGCAGTACTTC.

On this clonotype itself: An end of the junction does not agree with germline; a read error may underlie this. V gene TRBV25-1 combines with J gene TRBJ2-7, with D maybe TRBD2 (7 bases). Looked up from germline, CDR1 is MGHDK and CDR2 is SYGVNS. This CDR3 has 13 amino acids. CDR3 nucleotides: TGTGCCAGCACTGAAGGGGGGGCCTACGAGCAGTACTTC. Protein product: CASTEGGAYEQYF.

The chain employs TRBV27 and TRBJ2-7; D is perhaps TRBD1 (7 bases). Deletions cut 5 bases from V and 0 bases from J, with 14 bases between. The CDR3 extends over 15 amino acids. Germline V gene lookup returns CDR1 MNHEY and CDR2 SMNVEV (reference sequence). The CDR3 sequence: CASSPRQGGSYEQYF. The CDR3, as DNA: TGTGCCAGCAGTCCGAGACAGGGAGGCTCCTACGAGCAGTACTTC.

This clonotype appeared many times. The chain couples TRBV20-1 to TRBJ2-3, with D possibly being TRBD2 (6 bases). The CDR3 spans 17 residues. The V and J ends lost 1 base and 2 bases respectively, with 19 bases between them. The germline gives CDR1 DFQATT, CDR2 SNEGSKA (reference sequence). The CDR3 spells CSARVRLGALFTDTQYF. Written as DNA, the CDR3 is TGCAGTGCTAGAGTCCGACTAGGGGCCCTTTTCACAGATACGCAGTATTTT.

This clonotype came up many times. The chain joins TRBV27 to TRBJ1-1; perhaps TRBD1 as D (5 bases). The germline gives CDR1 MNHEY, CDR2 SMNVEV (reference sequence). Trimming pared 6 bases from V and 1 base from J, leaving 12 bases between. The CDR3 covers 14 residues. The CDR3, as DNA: TGTGCCAGCAGGACCGGGACGCCGAACACTGAAGCTTTCTTT. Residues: CASRTGTPNTEAFF.

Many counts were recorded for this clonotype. In DNA, the CDR3 is TGCAGTGCTAGGTCCGAGACTAGCGGGAGAGAGACCCAGTACTTC. Encoded protein: CSARSETSGRETQYF. The V gene is TRBV20-1, the J gene TRBJ2-5, with 12 bases that match TRBD2. This CDR3 comprises 15 residues. Trimming took 3 bases from V and 4 from J; bases not matched to a gene: 6. Germline V CDR1 and CDR2: DFQATT, SNEGSKA (reference sequence).

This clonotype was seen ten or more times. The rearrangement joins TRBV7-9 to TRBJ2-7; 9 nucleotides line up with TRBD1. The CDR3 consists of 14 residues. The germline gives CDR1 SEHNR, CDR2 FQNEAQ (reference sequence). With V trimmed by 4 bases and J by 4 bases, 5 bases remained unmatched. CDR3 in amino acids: CASSSTGGVYEQYF. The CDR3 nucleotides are TGTGCCAGCAGCTCGACAGGGGGAGTATACGAGCAGTACTTC.

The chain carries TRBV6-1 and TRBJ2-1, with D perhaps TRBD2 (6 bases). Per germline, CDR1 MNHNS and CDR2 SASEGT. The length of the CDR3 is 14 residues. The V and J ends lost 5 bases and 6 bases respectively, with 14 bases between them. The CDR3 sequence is CASSQSGLGNEQFF. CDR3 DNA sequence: TGTGCCAGCAGTCAAAGCGGGTTAGGCAATGAGCAGTTCTTC.

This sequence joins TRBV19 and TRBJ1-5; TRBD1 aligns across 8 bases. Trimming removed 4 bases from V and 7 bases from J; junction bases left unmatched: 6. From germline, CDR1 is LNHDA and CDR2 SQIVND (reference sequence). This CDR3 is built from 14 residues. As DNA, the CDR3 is TGTGCCAGTAGTACGGACAGGGTGCGGCAGCCCCAGCATTTT. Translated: CASSTDRVRQPQHF.

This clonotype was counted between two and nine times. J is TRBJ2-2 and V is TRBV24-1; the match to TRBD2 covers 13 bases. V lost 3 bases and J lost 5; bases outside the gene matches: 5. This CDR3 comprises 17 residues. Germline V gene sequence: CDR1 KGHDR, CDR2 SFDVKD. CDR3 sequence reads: CATSDTSGRAGTGELFF. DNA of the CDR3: TGTGCCACCAGTGATACTAGCGGGAGGGCCGGGACCGGGGAGCTGTTTTTT.

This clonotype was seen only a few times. CDR3 sequence reads: CASSLGAGRDTGELFF. The CDR3 DNA reads TGCGCCAGCAGCTTGGGAGCGGGAAGGGACACCGGGGAGCTGTTTTTT. The chain combines TRBV5-1 with TRBJ2-2; TRBD2 agrees at 7 bases. The CDR3 is 16 residues long. Trimming at V came to 0 bases and at J to 3 bases, leaving 5 bases not matched to a gene. Germline CDR1 reads SGHRS; CDR2 reads YFSETQ.

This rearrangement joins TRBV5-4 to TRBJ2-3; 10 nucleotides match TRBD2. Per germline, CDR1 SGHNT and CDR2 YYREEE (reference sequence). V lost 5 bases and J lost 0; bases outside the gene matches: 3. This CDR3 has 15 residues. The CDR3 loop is CASRLAGGSTDTQYF. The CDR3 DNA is TGTGCCAGCAGATTAGCGGGAGGCAGCACAGATACGCAGTATTTT.